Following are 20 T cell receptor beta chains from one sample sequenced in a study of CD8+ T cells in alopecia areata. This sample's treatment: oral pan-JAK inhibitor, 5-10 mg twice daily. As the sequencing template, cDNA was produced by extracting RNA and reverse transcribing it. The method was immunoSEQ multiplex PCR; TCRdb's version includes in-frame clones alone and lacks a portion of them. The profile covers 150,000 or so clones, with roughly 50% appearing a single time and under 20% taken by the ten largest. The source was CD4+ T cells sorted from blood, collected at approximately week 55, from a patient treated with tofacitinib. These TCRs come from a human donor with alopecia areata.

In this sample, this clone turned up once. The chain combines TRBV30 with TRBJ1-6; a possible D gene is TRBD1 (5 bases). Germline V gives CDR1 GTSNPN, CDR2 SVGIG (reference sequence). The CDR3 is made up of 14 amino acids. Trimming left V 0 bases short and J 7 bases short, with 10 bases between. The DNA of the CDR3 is TGTGCCTGGAGTGTAGGGACCACCAATTCACCCCTCCACTTT. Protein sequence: CAWSVGTTNSPLHF.

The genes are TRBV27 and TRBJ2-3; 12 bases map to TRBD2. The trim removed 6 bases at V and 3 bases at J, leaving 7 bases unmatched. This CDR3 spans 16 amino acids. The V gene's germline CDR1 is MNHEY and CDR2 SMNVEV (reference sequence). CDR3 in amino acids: CASRHGLAGLTDTQYF. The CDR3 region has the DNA TGTGCCAGCAGACATGGACTAGCGGGGTTGACAGATACGCAGTATTTT.

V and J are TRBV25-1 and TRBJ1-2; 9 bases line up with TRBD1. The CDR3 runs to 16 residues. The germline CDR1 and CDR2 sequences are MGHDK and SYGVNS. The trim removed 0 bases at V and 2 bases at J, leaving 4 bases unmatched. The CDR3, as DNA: TGTGCCAGCAGTGAATATCGGGGACAGGGCAACTATGGCTACACCTTC. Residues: CASSEYRGQGNYGYTF.

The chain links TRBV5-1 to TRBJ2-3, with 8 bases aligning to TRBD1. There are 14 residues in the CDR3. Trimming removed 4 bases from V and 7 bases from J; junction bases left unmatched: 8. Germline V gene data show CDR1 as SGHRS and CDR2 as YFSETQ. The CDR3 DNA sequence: TGCGCCAGCAGCCTAGGACAGGGAGAGAATACGCAGTATTTT. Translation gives CASSLGQGENTQYF. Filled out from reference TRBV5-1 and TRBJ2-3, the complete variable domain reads KAGVTQTPRYLIKTRGQQVTLSCSPISGHRSVSWYQQTPGQGLQFLFEYFSETQRNKGNFPGRFSGRQFSNSRSEMNVSTLELGDSALYLCASSLGQGENTQYFGPGTRLTVL.

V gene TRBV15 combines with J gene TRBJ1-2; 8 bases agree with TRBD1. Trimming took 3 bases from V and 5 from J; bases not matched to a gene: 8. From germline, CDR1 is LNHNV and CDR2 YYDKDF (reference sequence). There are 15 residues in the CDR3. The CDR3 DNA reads TGTGCCACCAGCAGGAATTGGGACAGGCGTTATGGCTACACCTTC. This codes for CATSRNWDRRYGYTF. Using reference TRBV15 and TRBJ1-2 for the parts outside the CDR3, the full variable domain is DAMVIQNPRYQVTQFGKPVTLSCSQTLNHNVMYWYQQKSSQAPKLLFHYYDKDFNNEADTPDNFQSRRPNTSFCFLDIRSPGLGDTAMYLCATSRNWDRRYGYTFGSGTRLTVV.

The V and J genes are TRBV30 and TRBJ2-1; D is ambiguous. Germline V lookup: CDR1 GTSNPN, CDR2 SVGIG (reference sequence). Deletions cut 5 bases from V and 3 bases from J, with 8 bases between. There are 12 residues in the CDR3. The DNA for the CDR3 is TGTGCCTGGGGCATAATCTACAATGAGCAGTTCTTC. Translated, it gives CAWGIIYNEQFF. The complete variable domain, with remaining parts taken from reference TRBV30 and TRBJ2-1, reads SQTIHQWPATLVQPVGSPLSLECTVEGTSNPNLYWYRQAAGRGLQLLFYSVGIGQISSEVPQNLSASRPQDRQFILSSKKLLLSDSGFYLCAWGIIYNEQFFGPGTRLTVL.

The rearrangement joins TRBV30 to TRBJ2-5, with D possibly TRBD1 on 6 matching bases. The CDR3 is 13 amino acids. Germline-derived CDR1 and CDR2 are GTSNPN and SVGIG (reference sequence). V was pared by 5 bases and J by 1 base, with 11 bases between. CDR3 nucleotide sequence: TGTGCCTGGGCCCTGGACAGCCAAGAGACCCAGTACTTC. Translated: CAWALDSQETQYF.

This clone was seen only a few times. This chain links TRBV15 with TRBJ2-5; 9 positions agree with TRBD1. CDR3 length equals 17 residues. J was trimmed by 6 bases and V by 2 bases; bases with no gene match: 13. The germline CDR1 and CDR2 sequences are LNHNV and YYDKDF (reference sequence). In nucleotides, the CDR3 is TGTGCCACCAGCAGACGATCCGGGACAGGGACTTCAAAGACCCAGTACTTC. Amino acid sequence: CATSRRSGTGTSKTQYF.

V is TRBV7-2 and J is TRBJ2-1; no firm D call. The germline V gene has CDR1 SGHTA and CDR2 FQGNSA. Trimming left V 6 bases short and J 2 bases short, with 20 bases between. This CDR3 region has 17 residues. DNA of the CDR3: TGTGCCAGCAGTCTCCGTACTCCTACTGTTCCCTACAATGAGCAGTTCTTC. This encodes CASSLRTPTVPYNEQFF.

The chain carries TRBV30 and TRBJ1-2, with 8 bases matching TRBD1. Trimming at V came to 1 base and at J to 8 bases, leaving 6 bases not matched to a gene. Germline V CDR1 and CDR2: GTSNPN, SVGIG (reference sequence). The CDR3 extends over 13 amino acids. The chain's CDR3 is CAWSARTGTGYTF. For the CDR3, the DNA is TGTGCCTGGAGTGCACGGACAGGGACCGGCTACACCTTC.

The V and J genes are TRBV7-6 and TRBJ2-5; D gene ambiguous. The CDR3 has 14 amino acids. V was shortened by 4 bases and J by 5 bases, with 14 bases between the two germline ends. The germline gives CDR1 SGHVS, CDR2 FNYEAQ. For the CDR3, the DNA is TGTGCCAGCAGCTCCGGGCCCTTTCGCGAGACCCAGTACTTC. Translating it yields CASSSGPFRETQYF.

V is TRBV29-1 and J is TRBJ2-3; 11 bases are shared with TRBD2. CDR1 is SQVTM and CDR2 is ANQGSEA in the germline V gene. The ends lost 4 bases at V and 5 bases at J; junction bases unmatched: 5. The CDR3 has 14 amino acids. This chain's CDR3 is CSVGSGGGRDTQYF. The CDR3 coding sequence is TGCAGCGTTGGTAGCGGGGGGGGGCGAGATACGCAGTATTTT.

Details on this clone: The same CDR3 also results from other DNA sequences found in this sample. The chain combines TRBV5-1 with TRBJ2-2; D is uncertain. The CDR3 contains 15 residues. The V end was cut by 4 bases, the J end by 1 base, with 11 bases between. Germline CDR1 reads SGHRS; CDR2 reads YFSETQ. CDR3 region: CASSPRTGNTGELFF. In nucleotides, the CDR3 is TGCGCCAGCAGCCCTCGGACGGGGAACACCGGGGAGCTGTTTTTT.

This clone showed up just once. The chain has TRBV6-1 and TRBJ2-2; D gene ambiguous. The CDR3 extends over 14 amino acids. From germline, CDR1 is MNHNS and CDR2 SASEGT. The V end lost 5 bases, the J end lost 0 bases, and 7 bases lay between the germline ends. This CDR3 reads CASSSQTNTGELFF. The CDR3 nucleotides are TGTGCCAGCAGTTCTCAGACGAACACCGGGGAGCTGTTTTTT.

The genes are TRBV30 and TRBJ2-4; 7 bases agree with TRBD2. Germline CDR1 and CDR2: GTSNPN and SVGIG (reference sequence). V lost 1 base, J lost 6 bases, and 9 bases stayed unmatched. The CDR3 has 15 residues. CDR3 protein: CAWSGQRGGINIQYF. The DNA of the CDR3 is TGTGCCTGGAGTGGCCAGCGGGGTGGAATAAACATTCAGTACTTC.

As DNA, the CDR3 is TGTGCCAGCATCCATTGGGAAAACGAGCAGTACTTC. This translates into CASIHWENEQYF. The V and J genes are TRBV6-4 and TRBJ2-7; D not certain. The germline V gene encodes CDR1 MRHNA and CDR2 SNTAGT. CDR3 size: 12 residues. V dropped 7 bases and J dropped 5 bases, with 12 bases sitting between them.

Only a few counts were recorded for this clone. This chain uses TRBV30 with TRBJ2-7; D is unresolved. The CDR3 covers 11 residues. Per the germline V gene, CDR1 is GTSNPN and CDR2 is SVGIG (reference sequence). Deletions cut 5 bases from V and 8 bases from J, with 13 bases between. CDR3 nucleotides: TGTGCCTGGGTGACGCGGACCAAGCAGTACTTC. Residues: CAWVTRTKQYF.

The CDR3 protein is CASSPGVGSRETQYF. CDR3 DNA: TGTGCCAGCTCACCCGGCGTTGGTTCAAGGGAGACCCAGTACTTC. J is TRBJ2-5 and V is TRBV18; D is uncertain. CDR1 and CDR2 (germline): KGHSH, LQKENI. V shed 3 bases and J shed 5 bases, with 16 bases lying between them. The CDR3 sequence is 15 residues long.

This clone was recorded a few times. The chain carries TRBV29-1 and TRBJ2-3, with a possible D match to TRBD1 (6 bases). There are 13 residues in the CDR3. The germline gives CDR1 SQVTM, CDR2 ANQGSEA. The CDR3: CSTQGLRLDTQYF. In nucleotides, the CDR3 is TGCAGTACACAGGGATTACGATTGGATACGCAGTATTTT.

CDR3 residues: CASTPYRERSYNEQFF. The DNA of the CDR3 is TGTGCCAGCACCCCATACCGGGAAAGGAGTTACAATGAGCAGTTCTTC. The chain employs TRBV7-9 and TRBJ2-1; the D gene is possibly TRBD2 (5 bases). Germline V gene data show CDR1 as SEHNR and CDR2 as FQNEAQ (reference sequence). This CDR3 is built from 16 residues. Trimming cost V 7 bases and J 4 bases, with 20 bases left between them.